Each of the 2 T cell receptor beta chains below was sequenced from the same sample in a study of T cell responses to AZD1222 COVID-19 vaccine. Assay: immunoSEQ multiplex PCR; the TCRdb copy retains only in-frame clones and omits some. The table records tens of thousands of clones, 90% of them present only once. The input for sequencing was peripheral blood, taken 28 days after the second AZD1222 dose. These TCRs come from an adult who received the AZD1222 COVID-19 vaccine.

The chain links TRBV30 to TRBJ1-2; D remains unclear. CDR3 length: 13 amino acids. V shed 5 bases and J shed 4 bases, with 14 bases lying between them. CDR1 is GTSNPN, CDR2 SVGIG, per germline (reference sequence). The CDR3 is CAWSTSGLYGYTF. In DNA form, the CDR3 reads TGTGCCTGGTCTACCTCAGGACTCTATGGCTACACCTTC.

This chain uses TRBV12-3 or TRBV12-4 with TRBJ2-7; possibly TRBD2 for D (5 bases). The CDR3 contains 12 residues. The ends were cut back, 6 bases at V and 6 bases at J, with 12 bases in the middle. In DNA, the CDR3 is TGTGCCAGCAGCTCTAGCAGCCGCGAGCAGTACTTC. Its translation: CASSSSSREQYF.